The 30 T cell receptor beta chains presented below share a single source sample, sequenced in a study of OX40 agonist ivuxolimab in advanced cancers. Profiling relied on immunoSEQ multiplex PCR, and the TCRdb table lists in-frame clones only, not all of them. The sample gives 70,000 to 90,000 clones, roughly 83% of which show up once; around 6.6% is in the top ten. Material: CD4+ or CD8+ T cells sorted from blood, obtained in a trial of the OX40 agonist ivuxolimab. These receptors were collected from an adult with an advanced solid tumor such as melanoma, head and neck, liver or kidney cancer.

V usage is TRBV18 and J usage is TRBJ2-1, with TRBD2 as a possible D gene (5 bases). V gave up 3 bases and J gave up 6 bases, with 15 bases separating them. The CDR3 extends over 15 amino acids. The V gene's germline CDR1 is KGHSH and CDR2 LQKENI. In DNA, the CDR3 is TGTGCCAGCTCACCCATCGGACGGGGATTCAATGAGCAGTTCTTC. Protein product: CASSPIGRGFNEQFF.

The chain couples TRBV5-1 to TRBJ1-5, with D possibly being TRBD1 (5 bases). CDR3 length equals 14 residues. The V end was cut by 0 bases, the J end by 7 bases, with 11 bases between. Germline V gives CDR1 SGHRS, CDR2 YFSETQ. For the CDR3, the DNA is TGCGCCAGCAGCTTGGGAGGGGTAGGCCAGCCCCAGCATTTT. Translation: CASSLGGVGQPQHF.

The chain's CDR3 is CAWSGREKLFF. CDR3 bases: TGTGCCTGGTCAGGACGGGAAAAACTGTTTTTT. The genes are TRBV30 and TRBJ1-4; D is uncertain. V gave up 5 bases and J gave up 8 bases, with 9 bases separating them. The germline CDR1 and CDR2 sequences are GTSNPN and SVGIG (reference sequence). This CDR3 is built from 11 residues. The full variable domain, with the rest looked up from reference TRBV30 and TRBJ1-4, is SQTIHQWPATLVQPVGSPLSLECTVEGTSNPNLYWYRQAAGRGLQLLFYSVGIGQISSEVPQNLSASRPQDRQFILSSKKLLLSDSGFYLCAWSGREKLFFGSGTQLSVL.

CDR3 residues: CASSGGSRVDTF. In nucleotides, the CDR3 is TGTGCCAGCAGTGGGGGGTCCCGGGTCGACACCTTC. This chain links TRBV9 with TRBJ1-2; D might be TRBD1 (5 bases). V lost 5 bases and J 12 bases, leaving 17 bases between the germline ends. The length of the CDR3 is 12 residues. Germline values: CDR1 SGDLS, CDR2 YYNGEE.

The CDR3 region is CASSTSGNTIYF. In nucleotides, the CDR3 is TGTGCCAGCAGCACCTCTGGAAACACCATATATTTT. This chain connects TRBV7-9 to TRBJ1-3; no clear D gene. V gave up 5 bases and J gave up 0 bases, with 2 bases separating them. The CDR3 spans 12 residues. CDR1 is SEHNR and CDR2 is FQNEAQ in the germline V gene (reference sequence). The full variable domain, its missing parts supplied by reference TRBV7-9 and TRBJ1-3, is DTGVSQNPRHKITKRGQNVTFRCDPISEHNRLYWYRQTLGQGPEFLTYFQNEAQLEKSRLLSDRFSAERPKGSFSTLEIQRTEQGDSAMYLCASSTSGNTIYFGEGSWLTVV.

This chain joins TRBV5-8 and TRBJ1-1; the D gene is possibly TRBD1 (5 bases). The ends were cut back, 4 bases at V and 5 bases at J, with 15 bases in the middle. CDR1 SGHTS and CDR2 YDEGEE come from the germline V gene. The CDR3 totals 14 residues. CDR3 nucleotides: TGTGCCAGCAGCGCGTTCGGGGCTCGGACTGAAGCTTTCTTT. This codes for CASSAFGARTEAFF.

CDR3 sequence (DNA): TGTGCCAGCAGAGGGGGGGCCTACAATGAGCAGTTCTTC. Amino acids: CASRGGAYNEQFF. V usage is TRBV7-9 and J usage is TRBJ2-1, with D perhaps matching TRBD2 (7 bases). The V end was cut by 6 bases, the J end by 2 bases, with 8 bases between. The CDR3 spans 13 residues. Germline V gives CDR1 SEHNR, CDR2 FQNEAQ (reference sequence).

J is TRBJ2-6 and V is TRBV5-4; D is possibly TRBD1 or TRBD2 (6 bases each). The CDR3 sequence is 18 residues long. Trimming took off 2 bases at V and 0 bases at J, with 15 bases between the two ends. Germline lookup yields CDR1 SGHNT and CDR2 YYREEE (reference sequence). CDR3 region: CASSLGGLANSGANVLTF. The CDR3 DNA reads as TGTGCCAGCAGCTTAGGGGGGCTCGCGAACTCTGGGGCCAACGTCCTGACTTTC.

V gene TRBV19 combines with J gene TRBJ1-6; the match to TRBD1 covers 8 bases. V lost 8 bases, J lost 7 bases, and 7 bases stayed unmatched. In germline, CDR1 is LNHDA, CDR2 SQIVND (reference sequence). The CDR3 runs 14 residues. The DNA for the CDR3 is TGTGCCAGTGGGGGGACAGGCCGAAATTCACCCCTCCACTTT. Its protein is CASGGTGRNSPLHF.

The table lists this clone with a count of one. V usage is TRBV29-1 and J usage is TRBJ1-2; no clear D. V was cut by 2 bases and J by 4 bases, with 8 bases left in between. CDR3 size: 12 residues. Germline V gives CDR1 SQVTM, CDR2 ANQGSEA. The CDR3 reads CSVETNTYGYTF. In DNA form, the CDR3 reads TGCAGCGTTGAAACCAACACCTATGGCTACACCTTC.

A single count supports this clone. The CDR3: CASSLESDYGYTF. The CDR3 DNA sequence: TGTGCCAGCAGCTTGGAGTCAGACTATGGCTACACCTTC. This chain connects TRBV5-6 to TRBJ1-2, with no clear D. Germline V CDR1 and CDR2: SGHDT, YYEEEE. Trimming stripped 0 bases from V and 3 bases from J, with 6 bases between. The CDR3 contains 13 residues.

The genes are TRBV30 and TRBJ1-2; D uncertain. The CDR3 spans 11 residues. The V end was cut by 6 bases, the J end by 3 bases, with 8 bases between. Germline V gene lookup returns CDR1 GTSNPN and CDR2 SVGIG (reference sequence). The CDR3 spells CACGRDYGYTF. CDR3 nucleotides: TGTGCCTGTGGACGAGACTATGGCTACACCTTC.

In regard to this clone: A read error may account for a junction end that differs from germline. The rearrangement joins TRBV7-7 to TRBJ2-5, with 8 bases fitting TRBD1. The length of the CDR3 is 13 residues. Germline V gives CDR1 SSHAT, CDR2 FNYEAQ (reference sequence). CDR3 in DNA: TGTGCTAGCAGCCCGGACAGGGAGCGTGCCCAGTACTTC. It encodes CASSPDRERAQYF.

This sequence joins TRBV30 and TRBJ2-2; D gene unclear. This CDR3 comprises 12 residues. The V gene's germline CDR1 is GTSNPN and CDR2 SVGIG (reference sequence). V lost 1 base and J 8 bases, leaving 8 bases between the germline ends. CDR3 coding DNA: TGTGCCTGGAGTGCGATCCGGGGGGAGCTGTTTTTT. Its protein is CAWSAIRGELFF.

V is TRBV19 and J is TRBJ2-6; 10 bases are a match to TRBD2. In germline, CDR1 is LNHDA, CDR2 SQIVND (reference sequence). V shed 5 bases, J shed 0 bases, and the junction held 10 bases outside the gene matches. The CDR3 sequence is 19 residues long. The CDR3 here is CASSSGTSARRSGANVLTF. The CDR3 coding sequence is TGTGCCAGTAGTTCCGGGACTAGCGCACGACGCTCTGGGGCCAACGTCCTGACTTTC.

V usage is TRBV18 and J usage is TRBJ1-5; 9 bases fit TRBD1. CDR3 length: 15 residues. V gave up 3 bases and J gave up 4 bases; unmatched junction bases: 4. Germline CDR1 reads KGHSH; CDR2 reads LQKENI. CDR3 sequence reads: CASSPGQGQNQPQHF. The CDR3 DNA follows: TGTGCCAGCTCACCGGGACAGGGACAAAATCAGCCCCAGCATTTT.

V gene TRBV5-6 combines with J gene TRBJ1-1; TRBD1 is a possible D gene (5 bases). The V gene's germline CDR1 is SGHDT and CDR2 YYEEEE. V dropped 4 bases and J dropped 3 bases, with 10 bases sitting between them. CDR3 size: 13 residues. This CDR3 is CASSRTGDTEAFF. The CDR3 DNA reads as TGTGCCAGCAGCCGAACGGGGGACACTGAAGCTTTCTTT.

This clone was detected only a few times. The rearrangement uses TRBV5-1 and TRBJ1-4; D remains ambiguous. The germline V gene has CDR1 SGHRS and CDR2 YFSETQ. V was clipped by 1 base and J by 4 bases, with 8 bases between them. The CDR3 is made up of 14 amino acids. For the CDR3, the DNA is TGCGCCAGCAGCTTGTTCGGGGATAATGAAAAACTGTTTTTT. This gives the protein CASSLFGDNEKLFF.

In the case of this clone: Other DNA sequences of this sample code for an identical CDR3. The gene calls are TRBV11-3 and TRBJ2-2, with D uncertain. Trimming pared 5 bases from V and 0 bases from J, leaving 7 bases between. CDR3 length equals 14 residues. Germline CDR1 and CDR2: SGHNT and YENEEA. The CDR3 sequence is CASSRTANTGELFF. The CDR3 DNA reads TGTGCCAGCAGCAGAACAGCGAACACCGGGGAGCTGTTTTTT.

V gene TRBV21-1 combines with J gene TRBJ1-1. TRBV21-1 is a pseudogene. This CDR3 spans 15 amino acids. CDR3 coding DNA: TGTGCCAGCAGCCTTAGAAGCAGGAGAACCACTGAAGCTTTCTTT. The encoded protein is CASSLRSRRTTEAFF.

This clone was detected only once. The V and J genes are TRBV27 and TRBJ2-6, with no clear D. The ends were cut back, 6 bases at V and 2 bases at J, with 5 bases in the middle. Per germline, CDR1 MNHEY and CDR2 SMNVEV (reference sequence). The CDR3 contains 13 residues. CDR3 amino acids: CASRSAGANVLTF. CDR3 nucleotides: TGTGCCAGCAGATCGGCTGGGGCCAACGTCCTGACTTTC.

This clone was picked up a small number of times. The chain employs TRBV30 and TRBJ1-5; D is unresolved. Trimming removed 4 bases at V and 1 base at J, with 8 bases between. Looked up from germline, CDR1 is GTSNPN and CDR2 is SVGIG (reference sequence). The CDR3 sequence is 13 residues long. The CDR3 sequence: CAWTRNSNQPQHF. The CDR3, as DNA: TGTGCCTGGACCAGGAACAGCAATCAGCCCCAGCATTTT. Filled out from reference TRBV30 and TRBJ1-5, the complete variable domain reads SQTIHQWPATLVQPVGSPLSLECTVEGTSNPNLYWYRQAAGRGLQLLFYSVGIGQISSEVPQNLSASRPQDRQFILSSKKLLLSDSGFYLCAWTRNSNQPQHFGDGTRLSIL.

The genes are TRBV6-1 and TRBJ2-7; D not certain. The V gene lost 5 bases and the J gene lost 2 bases, with 10 bases spanning the gap. The CDR3 sequence is 13 residues long. CDR1 and CDR2 from the germline V gene are MNHNS and SASEGT. The CDR3 DNA follows: TGTGCCAGCAGTTTTGACGTTGCCTACGAGCAGTACTTC. This sequence encodes CASSFDVAYEQYF.

The chain uses TRBV6-1 and TRBJ2-3; 10 positions agree with TRBD1. The V segment lost 7 bases and the J segment 3 bases; nucleotides outside the gene matches: 7. Germline assignment: CDR1 MNHNS and CDR2 SASEGT. CDR3 size: 15 residues. The CDR3 sequence is CASNSRDRGTDTQYF. In nucleotides, the CDR3 is TGTGCCAGCAACTCCCGGGACAGGGGAACAGATACGCAGTATTTT.

The rearrangement joins TRBV7-2 to TRBJ1-5; TRBD1 aligns across 7 bases. V gave up 7 bases and J gave up 2 bases; unmatched junction bases: 8. Germline assignment: CDR1 SGHTA and CDR2 FQGNSA. The CDR3 is 15 amino acids. The CDR3 spells CASNLQGTGNQPQHF. The CDR3 DNA reads as TGTGCCAGCAACCTACAGGGGACGGGCAATCAGCCCCAGCATTTT.

J is TRBJ2-3 and V is TRBV5-4; 8 bases match TRBD2. The V gene end was trimmed by 0 bases and the J gene end by 2 bases; junction bases not matched to a gene: 8. Germline-derived CDR1 and CDR2 are SGHNT and YYREEE (reference sequence). CDR3 size: 17 residues. The CDR3 is CASSLGQRGLYTDTQYF. The CDR3 nucleotides are TGTGCCAGCAGCTTGGGTCAGCGGGGGCTCTACACAGATACGCAGTATTTT. Variable domain in full (rest from reference TRBV5-4 and TRBJ2-3): ETGVTQSPTHLIKTRGQQVTLRCSSQSGHNTVSWYQQALGQGPQFIFQYYREEENGRGNFPPRFSGLQFPNYSSELNVNALELDDSALYLCASSLGQRGLYTDTQYFGPGTRLTVL.

This chain joins TRBV30 and TRBJ2-1; 8 bases line up with TRBD2. This CDR3 is built from 15 residues. The V gene's germline CDR1 is GTSNPN and CDR2 SVGIG (reference sequence). With V trimmed by 4 bases and J by 0 bases, 5 bases remained unmatched. The CDR3 nucleotides are TGTGCCTGGAATCGGGGGGGAAGCTCCTACAATGAGCAGTTCTTC. Amino acids: CAWNRGGSSYNEQFF.

This clone was seen only a few times. This sequence joins TRBV7-8 and TRBJ2-5, with 9 bases aligning to TRBD1. V dropped 3 bases and J dropped 9; count of bases not matched to a gene: 8. There are 14 residues in the CDR3. Per germline, CDR1 SGHVS and CDR2 FQNEAQ. CDR3: CASSFQTGGSAQYF. CDR3 nucleotide sequence: TGTGCCAGCAGCTTCCAGACAGGGGGGAGTGCCCAGTACTTC.

The chain is built from TRBV5-5 and TRBJ2-5; TRBD2 aligns across 10 bases. This CDR3 is 16 amino acids long. The J segment lost 5 bases and the V segment lost 4 bases, leaving 11 bases of the junction unmatched. The germline V gene encodes CDR1 SGHKS and CDR2 YYEKEE (reference sequence). As DNA, the CDR3 is TGTGCCAGCAGCCCTCGAGCGGGAGGGCCTATGGAGACCCAGTACTTC. Its protein product is CASSPRAGGPMETQYF.

The rearrangement uses TRBV9 and TRBJ2-7, with D hard to call. Germline-derived CDR1 and CDR2 are SGDLS and YYNGEE. With 0 bases removed from V and 3 bases from J, the gap between germline ends came to 10 bases. The CDR3 loop spans 14 amino acids. CDR3 coding DNA: TGTGCCAGCAGCGTAGATAGGGCCAGCTACGAGCAGTACTTC. Its translation is CASSVDRASYEQYF. Filled out from reference TRBV9 and TRBJ2-7, the complete variable domain reads DSGVTQTPKHLITATGQRVTLRCSPRSGDLSVYWYQQSLDQGLQFLIQYYNGEERAKGNILERFSAQQFPDLHSELNLSSLELGDSALYFCASSVDRASYEQYFGPGTRLTVT.